This T cell receptor beta chain is from a study of blood T cells in healthy people across ages. A second PCR of 7 to 11 cycles used a sample-barcoded 5' primer and a J-beta primer mix. TCRdb reanalysed the 5' RACE reads using MiXCR and keeps one entry per CDR3 protein. Of about 500,000 distinct CDR3 sequences in the sample, nearly 25% are singletons; the top ten hold just over 8.5%. The germline CDR1 and CDR2 sequences are LGHDT and YNNKEL (reference sequence). This CDR3 is 12 amino acids long. The ends were cut back, 6 bases at V and 8 bases at J, with 10 bases in the middle. This same sample was also taken into another study, of T cells of mothers and their children.

Sequenced input: blood. The sequence derives from a boy younger than 18 in good health. The genes are TRBV3-1 and TRBJ1-4, with D maybe TRBD1 (6 bases). CDR3 residues: CASRGGEEKLFF. The CDR3 DNA sequence: TGTGCCAGCAGAGGGGGAGAGGAAAAACTGTTTTTT.